This T cell receptor (beta chain) was documented in a study of T cells in Graves' hyperthyroidism and ophthalmopathy. Study context: Once the initial diagnosis was made, peripheral blood was obtained before any treatment.

Overall study results and limits: Blood shared most expanded thyroid clonotypes above 0.001.

The table lists this clonotype with a few counts. Its antigen is not identified. Clinicians diagnosed patients from clinical symptoms, serum thyroxine and TRAb, thyroid ultrasound and orbital computed tomography. Amplification of TCR beta CDR3 regions used RNA as the template. The HTBI primer set was used in a first-round RT-PCR of the TCR CDR3. One entry per CDR3 protein, called by TCRdb with MiXCR from the multiplex PCR reads. The sample shows about 640,000 distinct CDR3 sequences, 20% to 25% of them seen only once. Sequencing was carried out using blood. The receptor was derived from a man younger than 40 with Graves' ophthalmopathy.

The CDR3 loop is CASSPGQGWGTAEAFF. CDR3 DNA sequence: TGTGCCAGCAGCCCGGGACAGGGGTGGGGAACGGCTGAAGCTTTCTTT. This chain connects TRBV9 to TRBJ1-1; 10 nucleotides line up with TRBD1. This CDR3 contains 16 residues. The ends lost 4 bases at V and 6 bases at J; junction bases unmatched: 12. Germline V gene data show CDR1 as SGDLS and CDR2 as YYNGEE.